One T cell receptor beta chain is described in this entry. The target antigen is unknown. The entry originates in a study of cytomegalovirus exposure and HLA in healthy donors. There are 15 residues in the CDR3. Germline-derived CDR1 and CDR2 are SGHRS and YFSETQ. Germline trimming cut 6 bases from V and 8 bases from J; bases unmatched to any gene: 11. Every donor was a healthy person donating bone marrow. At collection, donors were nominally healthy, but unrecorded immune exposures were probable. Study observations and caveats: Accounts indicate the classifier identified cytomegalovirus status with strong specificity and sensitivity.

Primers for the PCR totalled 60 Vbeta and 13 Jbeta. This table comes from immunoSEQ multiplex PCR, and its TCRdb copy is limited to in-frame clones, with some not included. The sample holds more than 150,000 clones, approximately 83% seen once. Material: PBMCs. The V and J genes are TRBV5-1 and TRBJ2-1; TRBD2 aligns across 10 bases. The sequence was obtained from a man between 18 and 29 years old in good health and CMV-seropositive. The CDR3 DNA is TGCGCCAGCACCACCGGGACTAGCGTTAATCATGAGCAGTTCTTC. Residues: CASTTGTSVNHEQFF.